This is a list of T cell receptor beta chains from one sample in a study of T cell changes during pregnancy in multiple sclerosis. Sequencing was performed with immunoSEQ multiplex PCR; in TCRdb, only in-frame clones are kept and a portion is missing. The sample holds 69,000 or so clones; 92% are singletons and the top ten take under 3%. The specimen was peripheral blood, collected before pregnancy. Every receptor here comes from a female donor with multiple sclerosis, enrolled in a pregnancy study. The CDR3 runs from the conserved cysteine through the conserved F or W. A D gene is named only where the DNA matches it firmly. Where a row states a size, it is once, few, many or the class of an expanded clone; other rows omit it.

clone_size	d_call	j_call	v_call	cdr3_aa	cdr3_nt
once	TRBD1	TRBJ2-7	TRBV11-3	CASSLEQGAYEQYF	TGTGCCAGCAGCTTAGAACAGGGGGCCTACGAGCAGTACTTC
-	TRBD2	TRBJ2-2	TRBV14	CASSQEASGKSGELFF	TGTGCCAGCAGCCAAGAAGCTAGCGGGAAATCCGGGGAGCTGTTTTTT
-	-	TRBJ2-1	TRBV28	CASSLSQVGSYNEQFF	TGTGCCAGCAGTTTATCCCAGGTTGGGAGCTACAATGAGCAGTTCTTC
once	-	TRBJ2-7	TRBV7-9	CASSLVRERGEQYF	TGTGCCAGCAGCCTAGTCCGGGAGAGGGGCGAGCAGTACTTC
once	TRBD2	TRBJ2-1	TRBV28	CASRSLLAGIYNEQFF	TGTGCCAGCAGGTCCCTACTAGCGGGGATCTACAATGAGCAGTTCTTC
-	-	TRBJ2-6	TRBV7-2	CASSFTIGANVLTF	TGTGCCAGCAGCTTTACTATTGGGGCCAACGTCCTGACTTTC
-	TRBD1	TRBJ1-4	TRBV7-7	CASSYGTGVGEKLFF	TGTGCTAGCAGCTACGGGACAGGGGTTGGTGAAAAACTGTTTTTT
-	TRBD1	TRBJ2-7	TRBV18	CASSPWDSLLEQYF	TGTGCCAGCTCACCGTGGGACAGCTTGCTCGAGCAGTACTTC
-	TRBD1	TRBJ2-2	TRBV19	CASSPRQGSTGELFF	TGTGCCAGTAGTCCGCGACAGGGGAGCACCGGGGAGCTGTTTTTT
once	TRBD2	TRBJ2-3	TRBV27	CASSPSGRPDTQYF	TGTGCCAGCAGCCCTAGCGGGAGGCCAGATACGCAGTATTTT
many	-	TRBJ2-6	TRBV4-2	CASSQEEGAGANVLTF	TGTGCCAGCAGCCAAGAAGAGGGAGCTGGGGCCAACGTCCTGACTTTC
-	-	TRBJ1-4	TRBV14	CASSPDRATNEKLFF	TGTGCCAGCAGCCCTGACAGAGCAACTAATGAAAAACTGTTTTTT
-	-	TRBJ2-2	TRBV6-5	CATGLGANTGELFF	TGTGCCACCGGTTTGGGAGCGAACACCGGGGAGCTGTTTTTT
once	TRBD2	TRBJ2-3	TRBV4-3	CASSQEKIGLAEQDTQYF	TGCGCCAGCAGCCAAGAGAAGATAGGACTAGCGGAGCAAGATACGCAGTATTTT
-	-	TRBJ2-1	TRBV25-1	CASSPTLSSYNEQFF	TGTGCCAGCAGCCCCACCCTCAGCTCCTACAATGAGCAGTTCTTC